The rows below give T cell receptor beta chains drawn from one sample of a study of T cell responses to AZD1222 COVID-19 vaccine. TCRdb's copy holds only in-frame clones and misses some; the assay was immunoSEQ multiplex PCR. Of 90,000 to 130,000 clones listed, around 81% are singletons. The material was peripheral blood, obtained on day 0 of AZD1222 vaccination. The receptors originated from an adult in good health. CDR3s include the opening cysteine and the closing phenylalanine or tryptophan. Each record gives: D gene, V gene, J gene, clone size, CDR3 protein, CDR3 DNA. D genes are given only for firm matches. Clone sizes are given selectively: once, few, many, or a class where the clone is expanded.

D gene: -
V gene: TRBV7-9
J gene: TRBJ2-3
clone size: -
CDR3 protein: CASKTGVGTDTQYF
CDR3 DNA: TGTGCCAGCAAGACGGGGGTTGGGACAGATACGCAGTATTTT

D gene: TRBD1
V gene: TRBV7-8
J gene: TRBJ1-6
clone size: -
CDR3 protein: CASSFTTGVNSPLHF
CDR3 DNA: TGTGCCAGCAGCTTTACGACAGGGGTTAATTCACCCCTCCACTTT

D gene: -
V gene: TRBV10-3
J gene: TRBJ1-1
clone size: -
CDR3 protein: CAISTGTEAFF
CDR3 DNA: TGTGCCATCAGTACCGGCACTGAAGCTTTCTTT

D gene: -
V gene: TRBV5-8
J gene: TRBJ2-7
clone size: -
CDR3 protein: CASTIGYEQYF
CDR3 DNA: TGTGCCAGCACCATAGGCTACGAGCAGTACTTC

D gene: -
V gene: TRBV6-5
J gene: TRBJ1-1
clone size: -
CDR3 protein: CASRLTTGGSTEAFF
CDR3 DNA: TGTGCCAGCAGACTCACAACAGGTGGCTCCACTGAAGCTTTCTTT

D gene: -
V gene: TRBV6-5
J gene: TRBJ2-7
clone size: -
CDR3 protein: CASRTTLSYEQYF
CDR3 DNA: TGTGCCAGCAGAACGACACTCTCCTACGAGCAGTACTTC

D gene: -
V gene: TRBV6-5
J gene: TRBJ1-2
clone size: -
CDR3 protein: CASSLQGGRGYTF
CDR3 DNA: TGTGCCAGCAGTCTACAGGGAGGTAGAGGCTACACCTTC

D gene: TRBD1
V gene: TRBV4-3
J gene: TRBJ1-3
clone size: -
CDR3 protein: CASSQDFPGQGEGNTIYF
CDR3 DNA: TGCGCCAGCAGCCAAGATTTCCCCGGACAGGGGGAAGGAAACACCATATATTTT

D gene: TRBD2
V gene: TRBV5-1
J gene: TRBJ2-7
clone size: -
CDR3 protein: CASTREGTYEQYF
CDR3 DNA: TGCGCCAGCACCCGGGAGGGTACCTACGAGCAGTACTTC

D gene: -
V gene: TRBV5-5
J gene: TRBJ2-7
clone size: -
CDR3 protein: CASSLSIPEYEQYF
CDR3 DNA: TGTGCCAGCAGCTTGAGTATCCCCGAATACGAGCAGTACTTC

D gene: -
V gene: TRBV6-1
J gene: TRBJ2-3
clone size: -
CDR3 protein: CASSPSTDTQYF
CDR3 DNA: TGTGCCAGCAGCCCTTCCACAGATACGCAGTATTTT

D gene: -
V gene: TRBV4-3
J gene: TRBJ1-3
clone size: -
CDR3 protein: CASSQEQGTGNTIYF
CDR3 DNA: TGCGCCAGCAGCCAAGAACAGGGAACTGGAAACACCATATATTTT

D gene: -
V gene: TRBV28
J gene: TRBJ1-2
clone size: -
CDR3 protein: CASRYPLNYGYTF
CDR3 DNA: TGTGCCAGCAGATACCCACTTAACTATGGCTACACCTTC

D gene: -
V gene: TRBV6-5
J gene: TRBJ2-2
clone size: -
CDR3 protein: CASRPVQANTGELFF
CDR3 DNA: TGTGCCAGCAGGCCCGTACAGGCAAACACCGGGGAGCTGTTTTTT

D gene: -
V gene: TRBV4-1
J gene: TRBJ2-7
clone size: -
CDR3 protein: CASSQQPGTQTYEQYF
CDR3 DNA: TGCGCCAGCAGCCAACAGCCCGGGACCCAAACCTACGAGCAGTACTTC

D gene: TRBD1
V gene: TRBV20-1
J gene: TRBJ2-6
clone size: -
CDR3 protein: CSASLIRLGTGVGSGANVLTF
CDR3 DNA: TGCAGTGCTAGTCTTATACGTCTGGGGACAGGGGTGGGCTCTGGGGCCAACGTCCTGACTTTC

D gene: -
V gene: TRBV19
J gene: TRBJ1-4
clone size: -
CDR3 protein: CASKLFPTNEKLFF
CDR3 DNA: TGTGCCAGTAAATTATTTCCAACTAATGAAAAACTGTTTTTT

D gene: -
V gene: TRBV30
J gene: TRBJ2-2
clone size: few
CDR3 protein: CAWRLFGELFF
CDR3 DNA: TGTGCCTGGAGGCTTTTCGGGGAGCTGTTTTTT

D gene: TRBD1
V gene: TRBV7-2
J gene: TRBJ2-6
clone size: -
CDR3 protein: CASSTPPGQSPGANVLTF
CDR3 DNA: TGTGCCAGCAGCACCCCGCCGGGACAGAGTCCCGGGGCCAACGTCCTGACTTTC

D gene: TRBD1
V gene: TRBV7-4
J gene: TRBJ2-7
clone size: -
CDR3 protein: CASSPSQGAGRGDEQYF
CDR3 DNA: TGTGCCAGCAGCCCCTCACAGGGGGCAGGGAGGGGGGACGAGCAGTACTTC